This TCR beta chain was obtained from a study of blood T cell repertoires in COVID-19. Study-level information: Donors in the United States, Italy and Spain gave samples during acute or convalescent COVID-19.

V dropped 3 bases and J dropped 5 bases, with 13 bases sitting between them. The germline V gene encodes CDR1 GTSNPN and CDR2 SVGIG (reference sequence). The CDR3 loop spans 13 amino acids. The repertoire was sequenced with immunoSEQ multiplex PCR; TCRdb's copy has only in-frame clones and lacks some. The sample includes approximately 450,000 clones, about 89% of them seen just once. The receptor comes from a woman in her thirties with acute or convalescent COVID-19. The sequenced material came from peripheral blood. The V gene is TRBV30, the J gene TRBJ1-1, with D possibly being TRBD1 (5 bases). CDR3 residues: CAWSGGSTTEAFF. In nucleotides, the CDR3 is TGTGCCTGGAGCGGGGGTAGTACTACTGAAGCTTTCTTT.